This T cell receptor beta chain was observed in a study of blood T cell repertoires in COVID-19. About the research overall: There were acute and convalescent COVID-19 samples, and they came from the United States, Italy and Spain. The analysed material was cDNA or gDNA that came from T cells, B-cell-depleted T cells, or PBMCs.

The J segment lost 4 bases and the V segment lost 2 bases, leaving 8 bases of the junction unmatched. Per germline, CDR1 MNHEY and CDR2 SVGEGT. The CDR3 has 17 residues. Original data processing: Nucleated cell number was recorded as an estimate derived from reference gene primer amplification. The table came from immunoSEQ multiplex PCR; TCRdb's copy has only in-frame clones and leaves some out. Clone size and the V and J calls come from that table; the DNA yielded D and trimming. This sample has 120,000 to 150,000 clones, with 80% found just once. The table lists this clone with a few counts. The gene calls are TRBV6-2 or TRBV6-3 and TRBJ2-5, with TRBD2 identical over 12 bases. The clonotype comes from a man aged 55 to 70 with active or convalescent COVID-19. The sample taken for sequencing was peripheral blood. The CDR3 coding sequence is TGTGCCAGCAGTTACGGACTAGCGGGACGCCCCGGAGAGACCCAGTACTTC. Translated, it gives CASSYGLAGRPGETQYF.